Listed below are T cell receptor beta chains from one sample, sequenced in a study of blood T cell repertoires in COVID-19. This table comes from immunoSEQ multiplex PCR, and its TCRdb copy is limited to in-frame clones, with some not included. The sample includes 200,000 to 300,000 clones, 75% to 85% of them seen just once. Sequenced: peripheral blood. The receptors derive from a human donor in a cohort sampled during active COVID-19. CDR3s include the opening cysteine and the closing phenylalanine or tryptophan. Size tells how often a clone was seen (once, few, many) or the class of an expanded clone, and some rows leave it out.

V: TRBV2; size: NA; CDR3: CASLVDNTDTQYF
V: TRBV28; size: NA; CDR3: CASSGWTGGTKSYNEQFF
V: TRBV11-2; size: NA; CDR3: CASSNRDRDTGELFF
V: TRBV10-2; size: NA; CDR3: CASRQGADYGYTF
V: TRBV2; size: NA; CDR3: CASSERTGGTGELFF
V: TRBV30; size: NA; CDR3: CAWSVGSSYEQYF
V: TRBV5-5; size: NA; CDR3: CASSTGTGVGNTIYF
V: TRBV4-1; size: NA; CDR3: CASSHSGRGHEQYF
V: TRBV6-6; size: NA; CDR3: CAGSRDRTSEAFF
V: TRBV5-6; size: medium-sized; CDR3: CASSSSYGYTF
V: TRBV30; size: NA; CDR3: CAWSSNPGNQPQHF
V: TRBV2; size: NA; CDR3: CASRVRGANYEQYF
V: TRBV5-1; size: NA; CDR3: CASSLESSSYNEQFF
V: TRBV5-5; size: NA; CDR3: CASSLLGRKETQYF
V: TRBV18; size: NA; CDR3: CASSPPSIGGGGGELFF
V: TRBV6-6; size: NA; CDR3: CASSSGTGVYGYTF
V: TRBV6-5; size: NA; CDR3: CATQRGGYENTEAFF
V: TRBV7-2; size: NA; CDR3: CAVRRGAYNEQFF
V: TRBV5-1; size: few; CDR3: CASSLGDSGAEAFF
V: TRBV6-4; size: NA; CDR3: CASSDSSRTGFNEQFF
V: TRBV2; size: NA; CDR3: CASGEGSGANVLTF
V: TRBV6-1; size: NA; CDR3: CASSEQGNEQFF
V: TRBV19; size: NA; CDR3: CASRGRGSYNEQFF
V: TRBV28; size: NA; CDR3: CASSLWGRTYEQYF